The rows below give T cell receptor beta chains drawn from one sample of a study of T cells in Graves' hyperthyroidism and ophthalmopathy. TCRdb analysed the multiplex PCR reads with MiXCR anew, one entry per CDR3 protein. The repertoire holds under 450,000 distinct CDR3 sequences, roughly 17% seen once, with approximately 35% in the top ten. The specimen sequenced was blood. Every receptor here comes from a woman aged 30 to 39 with Graves' hyperthyroidism that later progressed to Graves' ophthalmopathy. CDR3s include the opening cysteine and the closing phenylalanine or tryptophan. The order of the fields is V gene, D gene, clone size, J gene, CDR3 protein, CDR3 DNA. D genes are given only for firm matches. Clone size is not always given. Where it is, it says once, few, many or a class for expanded clones.

>TRBV9|TRBD1|many|TRBJ1-3
CASSVGTGRWSGNTIYF
TGTGCCAGCAGCGTTGGGACAGGAAGGTGGTCCGGAAACACCATATATTTT
>TRBV3-1|TRBD1|-|TRBJ1-1
CASSHGLLGDRKNTEAFF
TGTGCCAGCAGCCATGGGCTCTTGGGGGACAGGAAGAACACTGAAGCTTTCTTT
>TRBV12-3/TRBV12-4|-|many|TRBJ2-1
CASSSWGAPGNEQFF
TGTGCCAGCAGTTCCTGGGGGGCCCCGGGGAATGAGCAGTTCTTC
>TRBV11-2|-|many|TRBJ2-7
CASSLDPEGVYEQYF
TGTGCCAGCAGCTTAGATCCCGAGGGAGTCTACGAGCAGTACTTC
>TRBV28|TRBD1|many|TRBJ2-3
CASSPGGQGATTQYF
TGTGCCAGCAGCCCTGGAGGACAGGGGGCGACTACGCAGTATTTT
>TRBV9|TRBD1|many|TRBJ1-6
CASSYRDRANSPLHF
TGTGCCAGCAGCTACCGGGACAGGGCGAATTCACCCCTCCACTTT
>TRBV6-1|-|many|TRBJ1-4
CASGDTPGATNEKLFF
TGTGCCAGCGGGGACACGCCGGGTGCAACTAATGAAAAACTGTTTTTT
>TRBV5-1|-|many|TRBJ1-4
CASKDTLDEKLFF
TGCGCCAGCAAGGACACGCTCGATGAAAAACTGTTTTTT
>TRBV20-1|-|few|TRBJ1-1
CSARFRSGTEAFF
TGCAGTGCTAGATTCCGGTCGGGCACTGAAGCTTTCTTT
>TRBV5-1|-|many|TRBJ1-4
CASQNEKLFF
TGCGCCAGCCAAAATGAAAAACTGTTTTTT
>TRBV28|-|many|TRBJ1-5
CASTLRLYRNQPQHF
TGTGCCAGCACCTTGCGGCTTTACCGCAATCAGCCCCAGCATTTT
>TRBV12-3/TRBV12-4|-|-|TRBJ2-7
CASSFGRLEQYF
TGTGCCAGCAGTTTTGGACGCCTCGAGCAGTACTTC
>TRBV28|-|-|TRBJ1-1
CASSSDGGGNTEAFF
TGTGCCAGCAGCAGCGACGGCGGCGGGAACACTGAAGCTTTCTTT
>TRBV28|-|-|TRBJ1-2
CASSQTIQGPGHYGYTF
TGTGCCAGCAGTCAAACGATCCAGGGCCCCGGGCACTATGGCTACACCTTC
>TRBV7-9|TRBD1|many|TRBJ2-1
CASSFGQGDYNEQFF
TGTGCCAGCAGCTTCGGACAGGGGGACTACAATGAGCAGTTCTTC
>TRBV7-2|-|many|TRBJ1-4
CASSSDSYNEKLFF
TGTGCCAGCAGCTCTGACAGCTATAATGAAAAACTGTTTTTT
>TRBV11-2|-|many|TRBJ2-2
CASSLVKRNTGELFF
TGTGCCAGCAGCTTAGTTAAGCGGAACACCGGGGAGCTGTTTTTT
>TRBV27|-|-|TRBJ2-5
CASSLYAGARRWETQYF
TGTGCCAGCAGTTTATACGCGGGGGCGAGACGGTGGGAGACCCAGTACTTC
>TRBV13|-|-|TRBJ2-2
CASSLAREVGELFF
TGTGCCAGCAGCCTTGCCCGAGAGGTCGGGGAGCTGTTTTTT
>TRBV28|TRBD1|many|TRBJ2-1
CASRTGVINEQFF
TGTGCCAGCAGGACAGGGGTCATCAATGAGCAGTTCTTC
>TRBV20-1|-|few|TRBJ1-1
CSARDRNTEAFF
TGCAGTGCTAGAGATCGGAACACTGAAGCTTTCTTT
>TRBV7-9|-|many|TRBJ2-7
CASSLQSGGQYF
TGTGCCAGCAGCCTACAGTCCGGCGGGCAGTACTTC
>TRBV9|-|many|TRBJ1-1
CASSIGWNTEAFF
TGTGCCAGCAGTATAGGATGGAACACTGAAGCTTTCTTT
>TRBV7-9|-|many|TRBJ2-7
CASSFGGKGYEQYF
TGTGCCAGCAGCTTCGGGGGTAAAGGGTACGAGCAGTACTTC
>TRBV7-9|TRBD1|-|TRBJ2-5
CASSQQGAQETQYF
TGTGCCAGCAGCCAACAGGGGGCCCAAGAGACCCAGTACTTC
>TRBV7-9|TRBD1|-|TRBJ1-4
CASSARDRGRHEKLFF
TGTGCCAGCAGCGCCCGGGACAGGGGGAGGCATGAAAAACTGTTTTTT
>TRBV6-1|-|few|TRBJ1-6
CASSTRPSDSPLHF
TGTGCCAGCAGTACCCGGCCTTCGGATTCACCCCTCCACTTT
>TRBV19|TRBD1|many|TRBJ2-1
CASSMKGTGWIEQFF
TGTGCCAGTAGTATGAAGGGGACAGGGTGGATTGAGCAGTTCTTC
>TRBV7-8|TRBD2|many|TRBJ2-3
CASSLEGLAGPTDTQYF
TGTGCCAGCAGCTTGGAAGGGCTAGCGGGACCCACAGATACGCAGTATTTT
>TRBV20-1|-|many|TRBJ2-7
CSARDHAGYYEQYF
TGCAGTGCTAGAGATCACGCAGGCTACTACGAGCAGTACTTC
>TRBV4-1|-|-|TRBJ2-7
CASSQHERTYEQYF
TGCGCCAGCAGCCAGCACGAGCGAACCTACGAGCAGTACTTC
>TRBV2|TRBD1|-|TRBJ1-1
CASTEDRDLAFF
TGTGCCAGCACTGAGGACAGGGACCTAGCTTTCTTT
>TRBV24-1|TRBD2|many|TRBJ2-1
CATSDRLAGDEQFF
TGTGCCACCAGTGATAGGCTAGCGGGAGATGAGCAGTTCTTC
>TRBV20-1|-|many|TRBJ2-3
CSAGARGVTDTQYF
TGCAGTGCTGGTGCACGCGGGGTCACAGATACGCAGTATTTT
>TRBV28|TRBD2|many|TRBJ2-7
CASSFSLAGNYEQYF
TGTGCCAGCAGTTTTAGTCTAGCGGGGAACTACGAGCAGTACTTC
>TRBV7-2|-|few|TRBJ2-1
CASSLPGAACNEQFF
TGTGCCAGCAGCTTACCGGGGGCCGCCTGCAATGAGCAGTTCTTC
>TRBV6-1|-|-|TRBJ1-2
CASKSGGTAGYTF
TGTGCCAGCAAGAGCGGGGGAACGGCGGGCTACACCTTC
>TRBV15|-|-|TRBJ2-5
CATSRLLDGETQYF
TGTGCCACCAGCAGGCTCCTAGACGGAGAGACCCAGTACTTC
>TRBV5-6|-|-|TRBJ2-1
CASSLVQHNEQFF
TGTGCCAGCAGCTTGGTGCAGCACAATGAGCAGTTCTTC
>TRBV19|TRBD1|many|TRBJ2-1
CASSPLGQGYNEQFF
TGTGCCAGTAGTCCACTGGGACAGGGCTACAATGAGCAGTTCTTC
>TRBV20-1|-|many|TRBJ2-1
CSASGDLLRDEQFF
TGCAGTGCTAGCGGGGATCTCCTGAGGGATGAGCAGTTCTTC
>TRBV9|-|few|TRBJ2-6
CASSGLGAGANVLTF
TGTGCCAGCAGCGGGTTGGGGGCTGGGGCCAACGTCCTGACTTTC
>TRBV2|-|many|TRBJ2-1
CASSGGTQQFF
TGTGCCAGCAGTGGCGGAACGCAGCAGTTCTTC
>TRBV5-4|TRBD2|few|TRBJ2-5
CATHRGGEETQYF
TGTGCCACCCATCGGGGGGGGGAGGAGACCCAGTACTTC
>TRBV28|-|many|TRBJ1-4
CASSSRRGNEKLFF
TGTGCCAGCAGTTCGCGGAGGGGCAATGAAAAACTGTTTTTT
>TRBV11-2|TRBD1|many|TRBJ2-2
CASSLFLQGTGELFF
TGTGCCAGCAGCTTATTCTTACAGGGGACCGGGGAGCTGTTTTTT
>TRBV28|TRBD1|-|TRBJ2-7
CASRGQSYTSSYEQYF
TGTGCCAGCAGGGGACAGTCTTACACAAGCTCCTACGAGCAGTACTTC
>TRBV7-2|TRBD1|few|TRBJ2-4
CASSLRPGQGPPAKNIQYF
TGTGCCAGCAGCTTGAGACCGGGACAGGGGCCCCCAGCCAAAAACATTCAGTACTTC
>TRBV19|-|many|TRBJ1-2
CASSEELGSNYGYTF
TGTGCCAGTAGCGAGGAGCTTGGATCTAACTATGGCTACACCTTC
>TRBV18|-|few|TRBJ2-1
CASSSPLFDEQFF
TGTGCCAGCTCATCACCTCTTTTCGATGAGCAGTTCTTC
>TRBV10-3|-|-|TRBJ2-1
CAILASSSYNEQFF
TGTGCCATCCTAGCCTCTAGCTCCTACAATGAGCAGTTCTTC
>TRBV6-1|-|many|TRBJ2-5
CASTTSRVSQETQYF
TGTGCCAGCACAACTAGTAGAGTCTCCCAAGAGACCCAGTACTTC
>TRBV10-3|TRBD1|many|TRBJ2-3
CAINPGTGADTQYF
TGTGCCATCAACCCCGGGACAGGGGCAGATACGCAGTATTTT
>TRBV10-3|-|-|TRBJ1-2
CAISGQDNANTF
TGTGCCATCAGTGGACAGGACAATGCAAACACCTTC
>TRBV7-9|-|many|TRBJ2-3
CASALTGGPRTDTQYF
TGTGCCAGCGCCCTCACCGGGGGACCTCGCACAGATACGCAGTATTTT
>TRBV6-1|-|many|TRBJ2-7
CASTLTGWNSYEQYF
TGTGCCAGCACCTTGACGGGTTGGAACTCCTACGAGCAGTACTTC
>TRBV7-2|-|-|TRBJ2-7
CASSKDRSSYEQYF
TGTGCCAGCAGCAAAGACAGGTCTTCCTACGAGCAGTACTTC
>TRBV6-2/TRBV6-3|TRBD1|-|TRBJ1-1
CASLAGTGDTEAFF
TGTGCCAGCCTAGCGGGGACAGGGGACACTGAAGCTTTCTTT